These 8 T cell receptor beta chains originate from one sample sequenced in a study of blood T cells in healthy people across ages. A second PCR, run for about 6 to 11 cycles, used a sample-barcoded 5' primer plus a J-beta primer mix. TCRdb re-called the 5' RACE reads with MiXCR, one entry per CDR3 protein. This sample carries over 1.5 million distinct CDR3 sequences, around half of them seen once, and the ten largest clones take approximately 2.1%. The material sequenced was blood. The origin of the receptors is a woman aged 40 to 55 in good health.

The chain employs TRBV2 and TRBJ2-7; 9 positions match TRBD1. Judging by the DNA end, TRBJ2-5 fits better; the J call may be wrong. This CDR3 region has 15 residues. Germline-derived CDR1 and CDR2 are SNHLY and FYNNEI. The CDR3 here is CASKDGQGNLETQYF. The DNA of the CDR3 is TGTGCCAGCAAGGACGGACAGGGGAATTTGGAGACCCAGTACTTC.

This sequence joins TRBV28 and TRBJ1-2; D is perhaps TRBD1 (6 bases). Deletions cut 3 bases from V and 8 bases from J, with 13 bases between. The germline V gene has CDR1 MDHEN and CDR2 SYDVKM. The CDR3 spans 13 residues. CDR3 residues: CASSLIQGAGYTF. The CDR3 DNA reads TGTGCCAGCAGTTTGATACAGGGTGCCGGCTACACCTTC.

V gene TRBV3-1 combines with J gene TRBJ2-7; 9 bases are a match to TRBD1. This CDR3 has 15 residues. V dropped 4 bases and J dropped 4; count of bases not matched to a gene: 8. Germline assignment: CDR1 LGHDT and CDR2 YNNKEL (reference sequence). CDR3 sequence: CASSRSGQGVYEQYF. In DNA, the CDR3 is TGTGCCAGCAGCCGATCGGGACAGGGAGTTTACGAGCAGTACTTC.

This rearrangement joins TRBV6-6 to TRBJ2-3; D unclear. The germline gives CDR1 MNHNY, CDR2 SVGAGI (reference sequence). Trimming stripped 8 bases from V and 4 bases from J, with 16 bases between. The CDR3 spans 14 residues. The CDR3 DNA reads as TGTGCCAGCGCTAGTTACGAAATATCAGATACGCAGTATTTT. Translated: CASASYEISDTQYF.

The J gene is TRBJ2-3, the V gene TRBV6-5, with 10 nucleotides matching TRBD2. Trimming removed 0 bases from V and 2 bases from J; junction bases left unmatched: 11. The length of the CDR3 is 19 residues. The germline CDR1 and CDR2 sequences are MNHEY and SVGAGI. The chain's CDR3 is CASSYSFWTSGSPTDTQYF. The CDR3 DNA is TGTGCCAGCAGTTACTCATTCTGGACTAGCGGTTCCCCCACAGATACGCAGTATTTT.

This clonotype was observed a few times. V usage is TRBV6-6 and J usage is TRBJ2-7, with a tentative D call TRBD2 (6 bases). Germline CDR1 is MNHNY and CDR2 is SVGAGI (reference sequence). V lost 5 bases, J lost 0 bases, and 14 bases lay in between. This CDR3 has 15 residues. CDR3 region: CASSKGGVSSYEQYF. For the CDR3, the DNA is TGTGCCAGCAGTAAGGGCGGGGTTAGCTCCTACGAGCAGTACTTC.

The chain combines TRBV4-3 with TRBJ2-1; 9 bases agree with TRBD1. Trimming at V came to 0 bases and at J to 6 bases, leaving 15 bases not matched to a gene. Germline-derived CDR1 and CDR2 are LGHNA and YSLEER. The CDR3 extends over 19 amino acids. CDR3 residues: CASSQEWGTGLGVRNEQFF. DNA of the CDR3: TGCGCCAGCAGCCAAGAGTGGGGGACAGGGTTAGGGGTACGCAATGAGCAGTTCTTC.

This clonotype was observed a single time. Germline and junction disagree at one end, which may indicate a read error. This chain joins TRBV29-1 and TRBJ1-1; D not resolved. The germline V gene encodes CDR1 SQVTM and CDR2 ANQGSEA. The CDR3 is 12 residues long. The CDR3 region is CSVERMNTVAFF. DNA of the CDR3: TGCAGCGTTGAAAGGATGAACACTGTAGCTTTCTTT.